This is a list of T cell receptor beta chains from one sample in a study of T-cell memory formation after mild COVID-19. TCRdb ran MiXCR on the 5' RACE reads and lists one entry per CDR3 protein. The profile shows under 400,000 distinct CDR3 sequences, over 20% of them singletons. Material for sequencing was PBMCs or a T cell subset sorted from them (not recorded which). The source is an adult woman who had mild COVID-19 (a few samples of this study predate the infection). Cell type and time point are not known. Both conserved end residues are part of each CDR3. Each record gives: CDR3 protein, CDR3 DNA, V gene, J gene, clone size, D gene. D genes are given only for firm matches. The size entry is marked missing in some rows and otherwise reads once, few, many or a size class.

CDR3 protein: CASSVGYQGADEKLFF
CDR3 DNA: TGTGCCAGCAGCGTAGGTTACCAGGGGGCGGATGAAAAACTGTTTTTT
V gene: TRBV9
J gene: TRBJ1-4
clone size: NA
D gene: TRBD1

CDR3 protein: CASSTTGQGPHGSYEQYF
CDR3 DNA: TGTGCCAGCAGCACAACGGGACAGGGTCCCCATGGATCCTACGAGCAGTACTTC
V gene: TRBV21-1
J gene: TRBJ2-7
clone size: NA
D gene: NA

CDR3 protein: CASSFRPSGGDEQFF
CDR3 DNA: TGCGCCAGCAGCTTTAGGCCTAGCGGGGGGGATGAGCAGTTCTTC
V gene: TRBV5-1
J gene: TRBJ2-1
clone size: few
D gene: TRBD2

CDR3 protein: CSVDLGLTDTQYF
CDR3 DNA: TGCAGCGTTGACCTGGGACTTACAGATACGCAGTATTTT
V gene: TRBV29-1
J gene: TRBJ2-3
clone size: NA
D gene: NA

CDR3 protein: CASSSLGGKVDEQFF
CDR3 DNA: TGCGCCAGCAGCTCGCTGGGTGGTAAGGTCGATGAGCAGTTCTTC
V gene: TRBV5-1
J gene: TRBJ2-1
clone size: few
D gene: NA

CDR3 protein: CASSSGSYNTGELFF
CDR3 DNA: TGTGCCAGCAGCTCCGGGTCATACAACACCGGGGAGCTGTTTTTT
V gene: TRBV5-4
J gene: TRBJ2-2
clone size: few
D gene: NA

CDR3 protein: CASSLVGAGLSYNEQFF
CDR3 DNA: TGTGCCAGCAGCTTAGTTGGAGCGGGGTTAAGTTACAATGAGCAGTTCTTC
V gene: TRBV7-2
J gene: TRBJ2-1
clone size: few
D gene: TRBD2

CDR3 protein: CASSQDRGFFYEQYF
CDR3 DNA: TGTGCCAGCAGCCAAGACAGGGGATTTTTCTACGAGCAGTACTTC
V gene: TRBV6-5
J gene: TRBJ2-7
clone size: NA
D gene: TRBD1

CDR3 protein: CASSQDVTEQFF
CDR3 DNA: TGCGCCAGCAGCCAAGATGTAACTGAGCAGTTCTTC
V gene: TRBV4-1
J gene: TRBJ2-1
clone size: few
D gene: NA

CDR3 protein: CASRRTGTGENTGELFF
CDR3 DNA: TGTGCCAGCAGAAGGACCGGGACAGGAGAGAACACCGGGGAGCTGTTTTTT
V gene: TRBV12-3/TRBV12-4
J gene: TRBJ2-2
clone size: few
D gene: TRBD1

CDR3 protein: CSVEVTSGTDTQYF
CDR3 DNA: TGCAGCGTTGAAGTGACTAGCGGCACAGATACGCAGTATTTT
V gene: TRBV29-1
J gene: TRBJ2-3
clone size: NA
D gene: TRBD2

CDR3 protein: CASSKGTGNQPQHF
CDR3 DNA: TGTGCCAGCAGCAAGGGGACGGGCAATCAGCCCCAGCATTTT
V gene: TRBV6-5
J gene: TRBJ1-5
clone size: few
D gene: NA

CDR3 protein: CAWSALYEQYF
CDR3 DNA: TGTGCCTGGAGTGCCCTTTACGAGCAGTACTTC
V gene: TRBV30
J gene: TRBJ2-7
clone size: NA
D gene: NA

CDR3 protein: CASSQEGAGATGEQFF
CDR3 DNA: TGTGCCAGCAGCCAAGAGGGAGCGGGGGCGACAGGTGAGCAGTTCTTC
V gene: TRBV4-2
J gene: TRBJ2-1
clone size: NA
D gene: TRBD2

CDR3 protein: CATSRWTGSPHGYTF
CDR3 DNA: TGTGCCACCAGCAGATGGACAGGGTCACCTCATGGCTACACCTTC
V gene: TRBV15
J gene: TRBJ1-2
clone size: few
D gene: TRBD1

CDR3 protein: CASSLAGANYEQYF
CDR3 DNA: TGTGCCAGCAGCCTAGCGGGAGCGAACTACGAGCAGTACTTC
V gene: TRBV7-9
J gene: TRBJ2-7
clone size: few
D gene: TRBD2

CDR3 protein: CASSQGESSNYGYTF
CDR3 DNA: TGCGCCAGCAGCCAAGGGGAGTCTTCTAACTATGGCTACACCTTC
V gene: TRBV4-1
J gene: TRBJ1-2
clone size: NA
D gene: NA